What follows are 26 T cell receptor beta chains derived from one specimen sequenced in a study of Tregs in tolerant kidney transplant recipients. The repertoire was sequenced with immunoSEQ multiplex PCR; TCRdb's copy has only in-frame clones and lacks some. The sample holds tens of thousands of clones, about 90% seen once. Sequencing input: Tregs from blood. The receptors were gathered from a human donor in good health.

The rearrangement uses TRBV2 and TRBJ1-1; D remains unclear. V gave up 6 bases and J gave up 3 bases, with 14 bases separating them. CDR1 and CDR2 (germline): SNHLY, FYNNEI. The CDR3 covers 14 residues. The CDR3: CASRPRVLYTEAFF. The CDR3 DNA sequence: TGTGCCAGCAGGCCTCGGGTTCTTTACACTGAAGCTTTCTTT.

The chain is built from TRBV6-5 and TRBJ2-1; 7 bases line up with TRBD2. J gave up 10 bases and V 5 bases, and 5 bases lay outside the gene matches. CDR1 is MNHEY and CDR2 is SVGAGI in the germline V gene. The CDR3 consists of 12 residues. CDR3 DNA sequence: TGTGCCAGCAGTGTACGGGGGGTCGAGCAGTTCTTC. It codes for CASSVRGVEQFF.

The gene calls are TRBV7-2 and TRBJ1-2, with 8 bases matching TRBD1. The V segment lost 5 bases and the J segment 2 bases; nucleotides outside the gene matches: 13. The length of the CDR3 is 17 residues. Germline V gives CDR1 SGHTA, CDR2 FQGNSA. The CDR3: CASSPIGQGGANYGYTF. CDR3 coding DNA: TGTGCCAGCAGCCCTATCGGACAGGGTGGGGCGAACTATGGCTACACCTTC.

This clone was picked up one time. The chain carries TRBV7-9 and TRBJ2-7; D ambiguous. The ends were cut back, 5 bases at V and 0 bases at J, with 20 bases in the middle. This CDR3 is 17 amino acids long. CDR1 is SEHNR and CDR2 is FQNEAQ in the germline V gene (reference sequence). CDR3 nucleotides: TGTGCCAGCAGCCGACGGCCGACTGGGGTTAGCTCCTACGAGCAGTACTTC. As protein: CASSRRPTGVSSYEQYF.

J is TRBJ1-1 and V is TRBV15, with no clear D. Per the germline V gene, CDR1 is LNHNV and CDR2 is YYDKDF (reference sequence). The V gene lost 0 bases and the J gene lost 0 bases, with 8 bases spanning the gap. CDR3 size: 15 residues. In DNA, the CDR3 is TGTGCCACCAGCAGAGATCGGACGGTGAACACTGAAGCTTTCTTT. This translates into CATSRDRTVNTEAFF.

This chain links TRBV10-2 with TRBJ2-7; 7 bases agree with TRBD1. The CDR3 totals 12 residues. CDR1 WSHSY and CDR2 SAAADI come from the germline V gene. With V trimmed by 10 bases and J by 2 bases, 5 bases remained unmatched. CDR3 region: CATGQAAYEQYF. The CDR3 region has the DNA TGCGCCACCGGACAGGCCGCCTACGAGCAGTACTTC.

The rearrangement uses TRBV6-5 and TRBJ1-2, with TRBD1 as a possible D gene (5 bases). CDR1 and CDR2 (germline): MNHEY, SVGAGI. This CDR3 is 14 amino acids long. V was cut by 6 bases and J by 7 bases, with 18 bases left in between. CDR3 nucleotides: TGTGCCAGCAGAGTAATCAGGGAAGGTCGTGGCTACACCTTC. Protein sequence: CASRVIREGRGYTF.

J is TRBJ1-6 and V is TRBV7-8; D is undetermined. Deletions cut 3 bases from V and 7 bases from J, with 13 bases between. CDR3 size: 15 residues. Germline CDR1 reads SGHVS; CDR2 reads FQNEAQ. This CDR3 reads CASSLGTAPNSPLHF. CDR3 nucleotides: TGTGCCAGCAGCTTGGGAACAGCTCCGAATTCACCCCTCCACTTT.

V usage is TRBV9 and J usage is TRBJ2-3; D may be TRBD2 (6 bases). The CDR3 loop spans 15 amino acids. Between the trimmed V and J ends, which lost 0 bases and 1 base, there was a span of 9 bases. Per the germline V gene, CDR1 is SGDLS and CDR2 is YYNGEE. The CDR3 nucleotides read TGTGCCAGCAGCGTAGATAGCGGTCGCACAGATACGCAGTATTTT. It is translated as CASSVDSGRTDTQYF.

The chain carries TRBV4-1 and TRBJ2-1; TRBD2 matches 13 bases. This CDR3 contains 17 residues. Trimming removed 0 bases from V and 6 bases from J; junction bases left unmatched: 5. From germline, CDR1 is MGHRA and CDR2 YSYEKL. The CDR3 DNA reads as TGCGCCAGCAGCCAAGATATAGGGACTAGCGGGGCCAATGAGCAGTTCTTC. This translates into CASSQDIGTSGANEQFF.

The chain links TRBV9 to TRBJ1-2; D might be TRBD1 (5 bases). The length of the CDR3 is 13 residues. V was trimmed by 4 bases and J by 4 bases, leaving 11 bases between them. Germline V gene sequence: CDR1 SGDLS, CDR2 YYNGEE. CDR3 sequence: CASSRDSFYGYTF. The CDR3 nucleotides are TGTGCCAGCAGCCGAGACAGTTTCTATGGCTACACCTTC. Full variable domain (remainder filled in from reference TRBV9 and TRBJ1-2): DSGVTQTPKHLITATGQRVTLRCSPRSGDLSVYWYQQSLDQGLQFLIQYYNGEERAKGNILERFSAQQFPDLHSELNLSSLELGDSALYFCASSRDSFYGYTFGSGTRLTVV.

The V gene is TRBV2, the J gene TRBJ1-5; D possibly corresponds to TRBD1 (5 bases). Per germline, CDR1 SNHLY and CDR2 FYNNEI. The germline V and J ends were trimmed by 8 bases and 0 bases, with 11 bases remaining between them. This CDR3 contains 14 residues. In DNA form, the CDR3 reads TGTGCCAGCTGCGGGACGTTTAGCAATCAGCCCCAGCATTTT. Its translation is CASCGTFSNQPQHF.

The chain links TRBV15 to TRBJ1-1; no clear D gene. V was clipped by 0 bases and J by 0 bases, with 8 bases between them. The CDR3 is made up of 15 amino acids. Looked up from germline, CDR1 is LNHNV and CDR2 is YYDKDF (reference sequence). The DNA of the CDR3 is TGTGCCACCAGCAGAGAAACACCCTTGAACACTGAAGCTTTCTTT. It encodes CATSRETPLNTEAFF.

This clone was seen just once. The rearrangement links TRBV7-1 to TRBJ1-2; no clear D. TRBV7-1 is flagged as an ORF with uncertain function. V lost 5 bases and J 4 bases, leaving 23 bases between the germline ends. CDR3 length: 17 amino acids. CDR3 residues: CASSVQVHEGKIYGYTF. CDR3 coding DNA: TGTGCCAGCAGCGTCCAGGTTCACGAGGGAAAGATCTATGGCTACACCTTC.

This sequence joins TRBV5-1 and TRBJ1-2; a possible D gene is TRBD1 (6 bases). V lost 1 base, J lost 8 bases, and 12 bases lay in between. Germline CDR1 and CDR2: SGHRS and YFSETQ. The CDR3 runs 13 residues. CDR3 coding DNA: TGCGCCAGCAGCTTGTACAGGGCAGACGGCTACACCTTC. Protein: CASSLYRADGYTF.

This chain links TRBV7-9 with TRBJ1-2; 7 nucleotides line up with TRBD1. The CDR3 length is 14 residues. The V gene's germline CDR1 is SEHNR and CDR2 FQNEAQ (reference sequence). V gave up 5 bases and J gave up 8 bases; unmatched junction bases: 11. This chain's CDR3 is CASSPGGRLSGYTF. DNA for the CDR3: TGTGCCAGCAGCCCAGGGGGGCGTCTGAGCGGCTACACCTTC.

The chain links TRBV15 to TRBJ1-2; unclear D gene. V was clipped by 3 bases and J by 4 bases, with 6 bases between them. In germline, CDR1 is LNHNV, CDR2 YYDKDF (reference sequence). There are 12 residues in the CDR3. The CDR3 coding sequence is TGTGCCACCAGCAGCCGGGGCTATGGCTACACCTTC. Protein sequence: CATSSRGYGYTF.

This clone was detected once. The chain joins TRBV21-1 to TRBJ1-5. TRBV21-1 is labeled a pseudogene. This CDR3 has 15 residues. CDR3 amino acids: CASSTRVRSQQPQHF. The CDR3 DNA follows: TGTGCCAGCAGCACGAGGGTAAGGTCGCAACAGCCCCAGCATTTT.

This rearrangement joins TRBV6-6 to TRBJ2-5; a possible D gene is TRBD2 (5 bases). The J call is doubtful: the DNA matches TRBJ2-7 better. Germline V gene sequence: CDR1 MNHNY, CDR2 SVGAGI (reference sequence). The CDR3 extends over 14 amino acids. Here the CDR3 DNA reads TGTGCCAGCAGTTCAAGGACTGTGTCCTACGAGCAGTACTTC. Translation: CASSSRTVSYEQYF.

V usage is TRBV5-8 and J usage is TRBJ2-3; 12 nucleotides agree with TRBD1. There are 16 residues in the CDR3. Looked up from germline, CDR1 is SGHTS and CDR2 is YDEGEE. J lost 4 bases, V lost 4 bases, and 7 bases had no gene match. CDR3 amino acids: CASSRGTGGSPDTQYF. DNA of the CDR3: TGTGCCAGCAGCCGGGGGACAGGGGGCTCTCCAGATACGCAGTATTTT.

The V call is TRBV5-1, the J call TRBJ2-7; 11 nucleotides agree with TRBD2. CDR3 length: 16 amino acids. The ends lost 1 base at V and 1 base at J; junction bases unmatched: 4. Germline CDR1 SGHRS, CDR2 YFSETQ. The CDR3 nucleotides are TGCGCCAGCAGCTTGATTCTAGCGGGAGGTTCCTACGAGCAGTACTTC. Amino acid sequence: CASSLILAGGSYEQYF.

J is TRBJ1-2 and V is TRBV18; TRBD1 is a possible D gene (6 bases). Germline CDR1 reads KGHSH; CDR2 reads LQKENI. V was clipped by 2 bases and J by 3 bases, with 10 bases between them. This CDR3 spans 14 amino acids. The CDR3 protein is CASSPGAGDYGYTF. Here the CDR3 DNA reads TGTGCCAGCTCACCAGGGGCAGGGGACTATGGCTACACCTTC.

This clone was seen a few times. This chain joins TRBV2 and TRBJ2-3; possibly TRBD2 for D (5 bases). The germline V gene encodes CDR1 SNHLY and CDR2 FYNNEI. The CDR3 spans 14 residues. Deletions cut 5 bases from V and 0 bases from J, with 9 bases between. As DNA, the CDR3 is TGTGCCAGCAGTCCGGGGTCTAGCACAGATACGCAGTATTTT. Its protein product is CASSPGSSTDTQYF.

The V call is TRBV15, the J call TRBJ2-7, with D perhaps assigned TRBD1 or TRBD2 (6 bases each). There are 18 residues in the CDR3. The V end was cut by 0 bases, the J end by 4 bases, with 22 bases between. CDR1 is LNHNV and CDR2 is YYDKDF in the germline V gene (reference sequence). CDR3 in amino acids: CATSRDYVLARQGYEQYF. The CDR3 DNA follows: TGTGCCACCAGCAGAGATTACGTTCTAGCGCGCCAGGGGTACGAGCAGTACTTC.

The chain has TRBV5-4 and TRBJ2-1, with D tentatively TRBD2 (7 bases). This CDR3 is 12 amino acids long. The V gene lost 10 bases and the J gene lost 4 bases, with 12 bases spanning the gap. CDR1 and CDR2 from the germline V gene are SGHNT and YYREEE (reference sequence). The CDR3 DNA follows: TGTGCCGAAGGGGGGGCATACAATGAGCAGTTCTTC. Translation: CAEGGAYNEQFF.

On this clone itself: The sample carries other DNA sequences with the same CDR3. The chain joins TRBV9 to TRBJ1-1; D unresolved. Trimming cost V 3 bases and J 4 bases, with 13 bases left between them. Germline CDR1 and CDR2: SGDLS and YYNGEE. The CDR3 has 14 amino acids. The CDR3 DNA sequence: TGTGCCAGCAGCGGACCACCGTGGGGCACTGAAGCTTTCTTT. Its protein product is CASSGPPWGTEAFF.